This TCR beta chain was recorded in a study of beta chain features in type 1 diabetes. Study details: Cell yields, gender and age were comparable in patients and healthy donors. Study-wide points: Among type 1 diabetes patients, VDJ junctions had fewer insertions and more deletions. Shortening of TCRB CDR3s, moderate but significant, appeared in all four CD4+ subsets of Type 1 diabetes patients.

Expressed TCRB transcripts were sequenced because the entire RNA isolate underwent reverse transcription. Only in-frame clones appear in the TCRdb table, and some are missing; sequencing was by immunoSEQ multiplex PCR. The table lists about 350,000 clones, about 18% of them singletons, with roughly 0.045% in the top ten. Germline V gene sequence: CDR1 SGHTA, CDR2 FQGNSA. The CDR3 length is 15 residues. V was clipped by 5 bases and J by 1 base, with 15 bases between them. This clone was seen a few times. The antigen remains unidentified. The specimen sequenced was naive CD4+ T cells from blood. This chain links TRBV7-2 with TRBJ2-7, with TRBD1 as a possible D gene (5 bases). The clonotype was recovered from a young woman in good health. CDR3 sequence reads: CASSPPWAGSYEQYF. For the CDR3, the DNA is TGTGCCAGCAGCCCGCCGTGGGCAGGGTCCTACGAGCAGTACTTC.